This T cell receptor beta chain appears in the sequencing data of a study of blood T cell repertoires in COVID-19. About the study: Samples of COVID-19 (acute and convalescent) were obtained from the United States, Italy and Spain.

This CDR3 contains 15 residues. The germline gives CDR1 SGHTA, CDR2 FQGNSA. Trimming removed 3 bases from V and 3 bases from J; junction bases left unmatched: 5. Sequencing was performed with immunoSEQ multiplex PCR; in TCRdb, only in-frame clones are kept and a portion is missing. This table has 150,000 to 180,000 clones, around 85% appearing once. The sequenced sample consisted of peripheral blood. J is TRBJ1-5 and V is TRBV7-2, with 7 bases identical to TRBD1. This receptor was obtained from a man aged 55 to 69 with COVID-19, enrolled during active disease. For the CDR3, the DNA is TGTGCCAGCAGCTTCGAAGACAGGGTCAATCAGCCCCAGCATTTT. This codes for CASSFEDRVNQPQHF.